This T cell receptor beta chain comes out of a study of T cells in Graves' hyperthyroidism and ophthalmopathy (dated by TCRdb to between 2017 and 2020). General notes on the study: TCR V-J signatures able to tell the groups apart were searched for in a discovery cohort of 100 patients, of whom roughly 42 had Graves' ophthalmopathy and roughly 57 had stable Graves' hyperthyroidism. The paper reports TCR Vbeta CDR3 sequencing of over 130 peripheral blood samples: some 44 ophthalmopathy, fewer than 85 hyperthyroidism and approximately 17 progressor patients. Once sampling was done, hyperthyroidism patients were given methimazole at a starting dose of 30 mg daily, whereas ophthalmopathy patients were given high-dose intravenous methylprednisolone. For training and testing, the 100 or so patients in the discovery cohort were randomly divided in a 7:3 ratio. Thyroid tissue and blood T-cell repertoires from six Graves' hyperthyroidism patients were also compared in the study. An independent validation cohort of 18 to 20 hyperthyroidism patients and approximately 15 patients who later progressed to ophthalmopathy tested prospective prediction of ophthalmopathy. What the authors observed across the whole study: In validation, the model predicted progression to ophthalmopathy with about 71% sensitivity and over 72% specificity, a median of about 6 months before onset. Sample size was not statistically predetermined, and investigators were not blinded to group allocation. Ophthalmopathy was separated from stable hyperthyroidism by a 13 V-J signature model, with approximately 86% sensitivity and roughly 84% specificity obtained in cross-validation and 80%/75% obtained in testing. Most expanded thyroid clonotypes (frequency above 0.001) were also detected in blood, suggesting blood repertoires may reflect thyroid immune responses.

Exclusion was applied to patients with uncontrolled infections, other autoimmune diseases, pregnancy or lactation. Diagnoses relied on clinical symptoms, serum thyroxine and TRAb, thyroid ultrasound and orbital computed tomography. Total RNA was extracted using Trizol reagent, and RNA quality was assessed on an Agilent 2100 Bioanalyzer. The TCR beta CDR3 regions were amplified from the RNA transcripts. The TCR CDR3 was subjected to a first round of RT-PCR using the HTBI primer set and the Qiagen OneStep RT-PCR kit. A second multiplex PCR round built the libraries, followed by size selection and purification. Sequencing of the libraries was done on an Illumina HiSeq2000 using paired-end 100 bp reads. The authors' analysis ran thus. SOAPnuke was used to process the raw data, throwing out any read that contained adapters or uncalled bases, had a mean Phred below 15, or lacked an exact constant-primer or identifier match. High-quality paired reads were merged using COPE v1.2.5, and each unique nucleotide sequence was defined as a clonotype. Clonotypes were aligned to IMGT TRBV, TRBD and TRBJ reference segments using MiTCR v1.1. Analysis was restricted to V-J combinations with a frequency above 0.0001, which covered roughly 99% of repertoires. A TCS score was defined as the ratio between F50 (clonal expansion) and ExV (chaos), using BLOSUM62-based TCRdist between CDR3 peptides within each V-J. Welch's t-statistics and random forest reduced several hundred V-J features to 10 to 15, which were used in a naive Bayes classifier (R e1071). The similarity between thyroid and blood repertoires was quantified using the Morisita-Horn index. The raw public data were reprocessed by TCRdb itself: fastp quality trimming at Q25, MiXCR clonotype calling, in-frame beta chains only. One record per CDR3 amino acid sequence lists the most common genes and DNA. The V and J calls here are based on TCRdb, not the publication. The sample table lists more than 500,000 distinct CDR3 sequences, around 46% of them with a count of one. Around 19% of the sample rests with the top ten.

A note on this clonotype: The clone's antigen remains unknown. The record has no base qualities; no much larger clone is one base away.

From V the trimming removes 6 bases and from J it removes 4 bases, while the gene matches leave 14 bases of the junction unaccounted for. The germline V gene specifies SGHVS as CDR1 and FQNEAQ as CDR2. Taken from cysteine to phenylalanine, the CDR3 has 16 residues. Only the CDR3 part of the read is kept: 48 bases, read in frame from the first base. This receptor was obtained from an adult woman with Graves' disease, either hyperthyroidism or ophthalmopathy (not recorded which). Recombination connected TRBV7-8 to TRBJ2-7; TRBD2 fits 8 bases in the junction. What was sequenced was peripheral blood or thyroid tissue (not recorded which). The DNA sequence follows: TGTGCCAGCAGGCCGAGGGGGACTAGTGCAGGGTACGAGCAGTACTTC. The resulting protein is CASRPRGTSAGYEQYF.